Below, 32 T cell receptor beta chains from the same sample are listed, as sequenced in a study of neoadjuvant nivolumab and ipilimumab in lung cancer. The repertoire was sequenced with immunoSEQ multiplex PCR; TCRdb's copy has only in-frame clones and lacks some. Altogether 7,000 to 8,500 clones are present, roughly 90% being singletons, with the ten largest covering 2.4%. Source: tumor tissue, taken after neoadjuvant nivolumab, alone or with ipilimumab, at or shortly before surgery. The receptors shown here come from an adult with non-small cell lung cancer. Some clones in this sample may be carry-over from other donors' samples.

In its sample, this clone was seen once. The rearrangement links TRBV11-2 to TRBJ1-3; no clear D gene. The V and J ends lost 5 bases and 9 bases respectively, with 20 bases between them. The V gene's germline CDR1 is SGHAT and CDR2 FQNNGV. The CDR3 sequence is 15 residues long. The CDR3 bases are TGTGCCAGCAGCCCCGGCCCGGGCGCCCGGGGCACCATATATTTT. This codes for CASSPGPGARGTIYF.

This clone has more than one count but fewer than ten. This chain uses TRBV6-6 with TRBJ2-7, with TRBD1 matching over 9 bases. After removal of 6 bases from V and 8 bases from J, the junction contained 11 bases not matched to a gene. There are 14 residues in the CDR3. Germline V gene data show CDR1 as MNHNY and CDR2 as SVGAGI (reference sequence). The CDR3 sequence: CASSGAPDRGKQYF. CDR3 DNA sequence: TGTGCCAGCAGCGGAGCCCCGGACAGGGGAAAGCAGTACTTC.

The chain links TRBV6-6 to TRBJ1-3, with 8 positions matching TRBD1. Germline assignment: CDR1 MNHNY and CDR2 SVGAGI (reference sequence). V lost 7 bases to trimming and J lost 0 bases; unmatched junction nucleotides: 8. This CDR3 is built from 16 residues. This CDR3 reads CASTLTTGASGNTIYF. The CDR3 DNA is TGTGCCAGCACTCTGACGACAGGGGCCTCTGGAAACACCATATATTTT.

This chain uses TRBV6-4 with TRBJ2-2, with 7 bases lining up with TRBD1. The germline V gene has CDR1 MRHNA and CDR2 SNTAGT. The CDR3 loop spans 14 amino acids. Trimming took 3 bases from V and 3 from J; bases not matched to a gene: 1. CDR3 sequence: CASSEGTDTGELFF. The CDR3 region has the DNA TGTGCCAGCAGTGAAGGGACAGACACCGGGGAGCTGTTTTTT.

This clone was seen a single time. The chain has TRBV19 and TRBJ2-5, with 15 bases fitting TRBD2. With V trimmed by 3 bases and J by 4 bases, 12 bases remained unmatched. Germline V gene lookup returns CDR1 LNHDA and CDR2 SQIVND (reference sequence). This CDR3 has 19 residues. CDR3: CASSMGLAGGPRGLETQYF. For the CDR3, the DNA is TGTGCCAGTAGTATGGGACTAGCGGGAGGCCCCAGGGGTTTAGAGACCCAGTACTTC. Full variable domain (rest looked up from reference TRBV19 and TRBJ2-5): DGGITQSPKYLFRKEGQNVTLSCEQNLNHDAMYWYRQDPGQGLRLIYYSQIVNDFQKGDIAEGYSVSREKKESFPLTVTSAQKNPTAFYLCASSMGLAGGPRGLETQYFGPGTRLLVL.

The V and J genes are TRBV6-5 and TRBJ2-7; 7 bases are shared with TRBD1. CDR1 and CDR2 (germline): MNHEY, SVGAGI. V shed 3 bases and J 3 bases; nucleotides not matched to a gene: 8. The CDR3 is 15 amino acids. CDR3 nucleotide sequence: TGTGCCAGCAGTTATGGTGGACAGGATTTCTACGAGCAGTACTTC. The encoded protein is CASSYGGQDFYEQYF.

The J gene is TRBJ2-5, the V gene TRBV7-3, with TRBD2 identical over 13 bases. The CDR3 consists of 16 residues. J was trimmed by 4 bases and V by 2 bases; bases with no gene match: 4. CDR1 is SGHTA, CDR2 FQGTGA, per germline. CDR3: CASSLFGTSGVETQYF. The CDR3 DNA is TGTGCCAGCAGCTTATTCGGGACTAGCGGGGTAGAGACCCAGTACTTC.

The CDR3, as DNA: TGCGCCAGCAGCTTGGTCAGCACATCCTACGAGCAGTACTTC. Encoded protein: CASSLVSTSYEQYF. The rearrangement links TRBV5-1 to TRBJ2-7; no reliable D call. Germline V gene data show CDR1 as SGHRS and CDR2 as YFSETQ. CDR3 length: 14 amino acids. Trimming cost V 0 bases and J 1 base, with 8 bases left between them. Full variable domain (outside the CDR3, taken from reference TRBV5-1 and TRBJ2-7): KAGVTQTPRYLIKTRGQQVTLSCSPISGHRSVSWYQQTPGQGLQFLFEYFSETQRNKGNFPGRFSGRQFSNSRSEMNVSTLELGDSALYLCASSLVSTSYEQYFGPGTRLTVT.

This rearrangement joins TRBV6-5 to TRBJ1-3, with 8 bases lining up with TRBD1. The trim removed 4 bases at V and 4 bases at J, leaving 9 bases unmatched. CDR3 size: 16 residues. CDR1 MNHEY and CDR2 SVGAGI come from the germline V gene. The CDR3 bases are TGTGCCAGCAGTTCGCAGGGGGCAACTCTCGGAAACACCATATATTTT. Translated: CASSSQGATLGNTIYF.

CDR3 nucleotides: TGTGCCAGCGGACGCAACTTAGCCGAGCAGTACTTC. This encodes CASGRNLAEQYF. The rearrangement uses TRBV27 and TRBJ2-7; D is unresolved. This CDR3 contains 12 residues. The germline V gene has CDR1 MNHEY and CDR2 SMNVEV (reference sequence). Between the trimmed V and J ends, which lost 8 bases and 6 bases, there was a span of 14 bases.

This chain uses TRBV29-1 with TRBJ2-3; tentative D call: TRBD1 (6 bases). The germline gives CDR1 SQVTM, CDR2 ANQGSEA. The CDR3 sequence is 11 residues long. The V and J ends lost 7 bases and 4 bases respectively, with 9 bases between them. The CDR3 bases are TGCAGCGCCGGACAGCCAGATACGCAGTATTTT. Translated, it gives CSAGQPDTQYF.

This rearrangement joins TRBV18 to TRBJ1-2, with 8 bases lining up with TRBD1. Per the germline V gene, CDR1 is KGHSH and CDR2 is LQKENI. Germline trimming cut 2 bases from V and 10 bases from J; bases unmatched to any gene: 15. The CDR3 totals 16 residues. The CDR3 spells CASSPDWTGSGSDYTF. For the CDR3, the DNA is TGTGCCAGCTCACCAGACTGGACAGGGTCGGGGAGTGACTACACCTTC. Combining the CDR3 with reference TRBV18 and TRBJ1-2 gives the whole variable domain NAGVMQNPRHLVRRRGQEARLRCSPMKGHSHVYWYRQLPEEGLKFMVYLQKENIIDESGMPKERFSAEFPKEGPSILRIQQVVRGDSAAYFCASSPDWTGSGSDYTFGSGTRLTVV.

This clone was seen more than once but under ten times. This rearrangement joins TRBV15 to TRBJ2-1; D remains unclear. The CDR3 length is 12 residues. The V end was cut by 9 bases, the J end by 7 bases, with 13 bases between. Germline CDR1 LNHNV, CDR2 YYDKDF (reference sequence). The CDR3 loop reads CATSGLSNEQFF. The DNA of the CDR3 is TGTGCCACGTCCGGCCTCTCGAATGAGCAGTTCTTC. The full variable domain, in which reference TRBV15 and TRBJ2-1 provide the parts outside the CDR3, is DAMVIQNPRYQVTQFGKPVTLSCSQTLNHNVMYWYQQKSSQAPKLLFHYYDKDFNNEADTPDNFQSRRPNTSFCFLDIRSPGLGDTAMYLCATSGLSNEQFFGPGTRLTVL.

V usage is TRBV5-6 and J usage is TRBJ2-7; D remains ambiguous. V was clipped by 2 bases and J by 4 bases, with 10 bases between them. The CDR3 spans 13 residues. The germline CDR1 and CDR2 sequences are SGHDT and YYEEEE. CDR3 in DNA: TGTGCCAGCAGCTTTTGGGCCTTTTACGAGCAGTACTTC. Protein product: CASSFWAFYEQYF.

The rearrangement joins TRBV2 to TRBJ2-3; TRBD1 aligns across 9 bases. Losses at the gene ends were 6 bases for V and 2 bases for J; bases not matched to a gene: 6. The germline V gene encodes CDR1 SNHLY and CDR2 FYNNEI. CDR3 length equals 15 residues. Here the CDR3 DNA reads TGTGCCAGCAGGGAACAGGGGGCCGCCACAGATACGCAGTATTTT. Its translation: CASREQGAATDTQYF.

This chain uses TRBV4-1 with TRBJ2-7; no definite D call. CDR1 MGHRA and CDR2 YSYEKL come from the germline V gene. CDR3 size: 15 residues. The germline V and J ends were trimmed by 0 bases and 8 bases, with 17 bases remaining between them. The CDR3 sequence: CASSQDLDAGNKQYF. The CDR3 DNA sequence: TGCGCCAGCAGCCAAGATTTGGACGCAGGCAATAAGCAGTACTTC.

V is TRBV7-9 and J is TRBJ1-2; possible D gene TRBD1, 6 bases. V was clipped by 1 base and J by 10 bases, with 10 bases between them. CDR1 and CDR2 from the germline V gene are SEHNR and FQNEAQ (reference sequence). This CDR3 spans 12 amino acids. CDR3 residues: CASSLEQGYYTF. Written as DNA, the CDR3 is TGTGCCAGCAGCTTAGAACAGGGCTACTACACCTTC. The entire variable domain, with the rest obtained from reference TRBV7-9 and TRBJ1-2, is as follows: DTGVSQNPRHKITKRGQNVTFRCDPISEHNRLYWYRQTLGQGPEFLTYFQNEAQLEKSRLLSDRFSAERPKGSFSTLEIQRTEQGDSAMYLCASSLEQGYYTFGSGTRLTVV.

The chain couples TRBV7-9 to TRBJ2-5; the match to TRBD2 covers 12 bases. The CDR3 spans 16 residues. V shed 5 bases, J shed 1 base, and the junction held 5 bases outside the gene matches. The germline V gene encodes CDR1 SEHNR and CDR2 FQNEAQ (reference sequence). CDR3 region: CASSPRTSGIQETQYF. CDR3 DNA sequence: TGTGCCAGCAGCCCCAGGACTAGCGGGATCCAAGAGACCCAGTACTTC.

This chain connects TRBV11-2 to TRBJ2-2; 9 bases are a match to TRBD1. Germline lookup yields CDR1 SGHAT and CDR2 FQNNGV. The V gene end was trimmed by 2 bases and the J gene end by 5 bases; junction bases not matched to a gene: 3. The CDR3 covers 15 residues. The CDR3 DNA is TGTGCCAGCAGCTTAACAGGGGGCAATACCGGGGAGCTGTTTTTT. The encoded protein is CASSLTGGNTGELFF. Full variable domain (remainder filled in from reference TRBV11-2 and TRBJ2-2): EAGVAQSPRYKIIEKRQSVAFWCNPISGHATLYWYQQILGQGPKLLIQFQNNGVVDDSQLPKDRFSAERLKGVDSTLKIQPAKLEDSAVYLCASSLTGGNTGELFFGEGSRLTVL.

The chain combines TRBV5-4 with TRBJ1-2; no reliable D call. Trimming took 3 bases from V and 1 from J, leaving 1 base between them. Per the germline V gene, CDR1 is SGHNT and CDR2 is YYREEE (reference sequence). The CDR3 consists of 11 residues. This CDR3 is CASSYNYGYTF. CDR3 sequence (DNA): TGTGCCAGCAGCTATAACTATGGCTACACCTTC.

CDR3 nucleotide sequence: TGTGCCAGCAGTGAAGGGGAAGTGGGTGAGCAGTTCTTC. It encodes CASSEGEVGEQFF. The chain has TRBV6-4 and TRBJ2-1; possible D gene TRBD1, 5 bases. The CDR3 contains 13 residues. Germline CDR1 is MRHNA and CDR2 is SNTAGT. Trimming removed 3 bases from V and 9 bases from J, with 12 bases in between.

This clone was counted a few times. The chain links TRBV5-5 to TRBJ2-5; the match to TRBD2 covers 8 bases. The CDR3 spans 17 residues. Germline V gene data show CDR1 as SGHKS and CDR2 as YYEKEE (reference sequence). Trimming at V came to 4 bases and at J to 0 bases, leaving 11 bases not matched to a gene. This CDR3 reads CASSPLGGAGDQETQYF. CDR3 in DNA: TGTGCCAGCAGCCCGCTCGGGGGAGCGGGAGACCAAGAGACCCAGTACTTC.

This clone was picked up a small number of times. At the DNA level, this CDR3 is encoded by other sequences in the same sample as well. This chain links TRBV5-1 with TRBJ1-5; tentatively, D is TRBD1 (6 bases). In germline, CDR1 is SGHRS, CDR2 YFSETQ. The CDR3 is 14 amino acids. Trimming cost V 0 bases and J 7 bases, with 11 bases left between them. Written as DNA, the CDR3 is TGCGCCAGCAGCTTGGGAGGGGGAGGCCAGCCCCAGCATTTT. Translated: CASSLGGGGQPQHF.

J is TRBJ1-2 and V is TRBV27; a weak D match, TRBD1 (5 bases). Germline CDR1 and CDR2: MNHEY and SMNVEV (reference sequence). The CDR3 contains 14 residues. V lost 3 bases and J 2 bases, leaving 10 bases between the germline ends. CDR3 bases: TGTGCCAGCAGTTTCAGGGCCGTGAACTATGGCTACACCTTC. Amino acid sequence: CASSFRAVNYGYTF.

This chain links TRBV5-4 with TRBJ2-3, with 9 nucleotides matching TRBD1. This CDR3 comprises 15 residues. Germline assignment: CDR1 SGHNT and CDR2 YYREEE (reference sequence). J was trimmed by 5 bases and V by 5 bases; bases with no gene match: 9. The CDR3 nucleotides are TGTGCCAGCAGTTTTCCCCCGGGACAGGGAGATACGCAGTATTTT. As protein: CASSFPPGQGDTQYF.

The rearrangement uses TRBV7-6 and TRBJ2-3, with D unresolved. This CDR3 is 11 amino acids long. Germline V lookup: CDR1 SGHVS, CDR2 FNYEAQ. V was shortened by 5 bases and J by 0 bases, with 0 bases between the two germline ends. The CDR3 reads CASSSTDTQYF. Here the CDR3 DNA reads TGTGCCAGCAGCAGCACAGATACGCAGTATTTT.

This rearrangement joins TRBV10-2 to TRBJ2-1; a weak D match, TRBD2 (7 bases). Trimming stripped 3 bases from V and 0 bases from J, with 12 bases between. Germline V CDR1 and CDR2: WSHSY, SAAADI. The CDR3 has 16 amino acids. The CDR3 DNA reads TGCGCCAGCAGTGATCGGGGGGCGAGCTCCTACAATGAGCAGTTCTTC. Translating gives CASSDRGASSYNEQFF.

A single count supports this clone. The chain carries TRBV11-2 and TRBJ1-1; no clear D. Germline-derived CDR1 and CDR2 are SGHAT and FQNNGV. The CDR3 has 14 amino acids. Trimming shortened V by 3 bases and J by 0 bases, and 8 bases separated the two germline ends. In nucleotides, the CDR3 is TGTGCCAGCAGCTTCGGGCAGCTGAACACTGAAGCTTTCTTT. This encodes CASSFGQLNTEAFF.

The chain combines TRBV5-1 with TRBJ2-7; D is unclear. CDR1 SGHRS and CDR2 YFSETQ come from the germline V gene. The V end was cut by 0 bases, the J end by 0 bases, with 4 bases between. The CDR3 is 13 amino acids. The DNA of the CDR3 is TGCGCCAGCAGCTTGGCAGCCTCCTACGAGCAGTACTTC. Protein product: CASSLAASYEQYF.

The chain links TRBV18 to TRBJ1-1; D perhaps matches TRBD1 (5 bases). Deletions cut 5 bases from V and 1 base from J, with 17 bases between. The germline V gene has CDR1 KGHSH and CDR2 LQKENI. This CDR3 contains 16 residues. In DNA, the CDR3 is TGTGCCAGCTCATCGGGGACTCCTCAAGGGAACACTGAAGCTTTCTTT. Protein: CASSSGTPQGNTEAFF. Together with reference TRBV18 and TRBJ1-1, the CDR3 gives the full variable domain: NAGVMQNPRHLVRRRGQEARLRCSPMKGHSHVYWYRQLPEEGLKFMVYLQKENIIDESGMPKERFSAEFPKEGPSILRIQQVVRGDSAAYFCASSSGTPQGNTEAFFGQGTRLTVV.

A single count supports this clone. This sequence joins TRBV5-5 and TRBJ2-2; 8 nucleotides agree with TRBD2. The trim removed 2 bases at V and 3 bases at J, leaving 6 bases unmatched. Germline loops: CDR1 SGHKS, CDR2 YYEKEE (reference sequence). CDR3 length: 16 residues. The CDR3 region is CASSFISGTHTGELFF. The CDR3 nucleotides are TGTGCCAGCAGCTTTATTAGCGGGACCCACACCGGGGAGCTGTTTTTT.

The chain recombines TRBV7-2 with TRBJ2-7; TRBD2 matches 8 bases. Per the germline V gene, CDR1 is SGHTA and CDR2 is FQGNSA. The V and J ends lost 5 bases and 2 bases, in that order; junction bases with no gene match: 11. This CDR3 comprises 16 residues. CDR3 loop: CASSPLVTSAPYEQYF. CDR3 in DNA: TGTGCCAGCAGCCCTCTAGTGACTAGCGCACCCTACGAGCAGTACTTC.